The 26 T cell receptor beta chains presented below share a single source sample, sequenced in a study of blood T cells in healthy people across ages. A J-beta primer mix and a sample-barcoded 5' primer were used in a second PCR of about 7 to 12 cycles. TCRdb fed the 5' RACE reads into MiXCR, producing one record per CDR3 protein. The sample lists about 970,000 distinct CDR3 sequences, approximately 50% occurring once. Sequencing was performed on blood. The receptors derive from a woman in her sixties in good health.

V gene TRBV20-1 combines with J gene TRBJ2-4; no clear D gene. The assigned J gene may be wrong: the sequence end matches TRBJ2-7 better. CDR3 length: 13 amino acids. CDR1 and CDR2 (germline): DFQATT, SNEGSKA (reference sequence). The CDR3 is CSPYSVDRCEQYF. CDR3 nucleotides: TGCAGTCCGTACAGTGTCGATCGATGCGAGCAGTACTTC.

This clonotype was detected only a few times. An end of the junction does not agree with germline; a read error may underlie this. This sequence joins TRBV29-1 and TRBJ2-7; D gene ambiguous. Germline V gene data show CDR1 as SQVTM and CDR2 as ANQGSEA. The length of the CDR3 is 18 residues. The CDR3 nucleotides read TGTGCGCCGGCCGATTTCTTGTTCGTTCTTTTTTTCATCTACGAGCAGTACTTC. Residues: CAPADFLFVLFFIYEQYF.

The V gene is TRBV2, the J gene TRBJ2-4; the D gene is possibly TRBD2 (5 bases). The J call is in doubt because the DNA end fits TRBJ2-7 better. Germline assignment: CDR1 SNHLY and CDR2 FYNNEI. This CDR3 has 13 amino acids. CDR3 sequence: CASSTGRGCEQYF. The CDR3 region has the DNA TGTGCCAGCTCTACGGGCCGGGGTTGCGAGCAGTACTTC.

V gene TRBV25-1 combines with J gene TRBJ2-5; D perhaps matches TRBD1 (5 bases). Germline V gene sequence: CDR1 MGHDK, CDR2 SYGVNS. The CDR3 runs to 15 residues. The V end was cut by 4 bases, the J end by 7 bases, with 19 bases between. CDR3 nucleotides: TGTGCCAGCAGTGCGACACTTCTAGGGCAGGGGACCCAGTACTTC. Its protein product is CASSATLLGQGTQYF.

This clonotype was counted only a few times. This CDR3 is CASSWTTSTDTQYF. CDR3 nucleotide sequence: TGTGCCAGCAGCTGGACTACCAGCACAGATACGCAGTATTTT. V and J are TRBV7-2 and TRBJ2-3; perhaps TRBD2 as D (6 bases). The V gene's germline CDR1 is SGHTA and CDR2 FQGNSA. V was pared by 4 bases and J by 0 bases, with 8 bases between. The length of the CDR3 is 14 residues.

The sample holds a few counts of this clonotype. CDR3 nucleotide sequence: TGTGCCAGCAGCTCACTAAGCGGGGCCTACAATGAGCAGTTCTTC. Residues: CASSSLSGAYNEQFF. The rearrangement uses TRBV11-2 and TRBJ2-1; 7 bases align to TRBD2. V was clipped by 4 bases and J by 2 bases; unmatched bases: 5. The CDR3 contains 15 residues. CDR1 is SGHAT and CDR2 is FQNNGV in the germline V gene.

About this clonotype itself: A clone one base away is much larger, so this may be a read error. The chain joins TRBV20-1 to TRBJ2-1; 10 positions agree with TRBD2. Germline CDR1 reads DFQATT; CDR2 reads SNEGSKA (reference sequence). This CDR3 spans 17 amino acids. After removal of 4 bases from V and 0 bases from J, the junction contained 9 bases not matched to a gene. The chain's CDR3 is CSAIFRASGSSYNEQFF. The DNA of the CDR3 is TGCAGTGCTATCTTCAGGGCTAGCGGGAGCTCCTACAATGAGCAGTTCTTC.

The chain is built from TRBV11-2 and TRBJ2-1, with 8 bases lining up with TRBD1. The V segment lost 0 bases and the J segment 3 bases; nucleotides outside the gene matches: 7. Germline V gives CDR1 SGHAT, CDR2 FQNNGV. This CDR3 comprises 17 residues. The CDR3 bases are TGTGCCAGCAGCTTAGACCCAGACAGGGGAATCTACAATGAGCAGTTCTTC. This codes for CASSLDPDRGIYNEQFF.

This clonotype was counted once. This chain links TRBV5-5 with TRBJ2-7; 10 bases fit TRBD2. V shed 6 bases and J 4 bases; nucleotides not matched to a gene: 22. The germline gives CDR1 SGHKS, CDR2 YYEKEE (reference sequence). This CDR3 spans 19 amino acids. The CDR3, as DNA: TGTGCCAGCAAAGGGACGACAGGGAATTATACTAGCGGGATGTACGAGCAGTACTTC. Translation: CASKGTTGNYTSGMYEQYF.

The CDR3 nucleotides read TGTGCCACCAGTGACCTCGACAGGCACCAAGAGACCCAGTACTTC. It specifies CATSDLDRHQETQYF. The chain employs TRBV24-1 and TRBJ2-5; D perhaps matches TRBD1 (6 bases). The CDR3 is made up of 15 amino acids. Germline V gene lookup returns CDR1 KGHDR and CDR2 SFDVKD. V was trimmed by 4 bases and J by 0 bases, leaving 11 bases between them.

V and J are TRBV7-3 and TRBJ2-1, with 10 bases fitting TRBD2. Germline CDR1 reads SGHTA; CDR2 reads FQGTGA. The CDR3 runs to 15 residues. V was clipped by 1 base and J by 7 bases; unmatched bases: 4. Written as DNA, the CDR3 is TGTGCCAGCAGCTTAAGGGCTAGCGGGAGTAATGAGCAGTTCTTC. Protein: CASSLRASGSNEQFF. Supplemented by reference TRBV7-3 and TRBJ2-1, the full variable domain reads GAGVSQTPSNKVTEKGKYVELRCDPISGHTALYWYRQSLGQGPEFLIYFQGTGAADDSGLPNDRFFAVRPEGSVSTLKIQRTERGDSAVYLCASSLRASGSNEQFFGPGTRLTVL.

This chain connects TRBV2 to TRBJ2-3; D is perhaps TRBD2 (6 bases). CDR1 is SNHLY, CDR2 FYNNEI, per germline. Trimming shortened V by 6 bases and J by 0 bases, and 13 bases separated the two germline ends. The CDR3 spans 15 residues. The CDR3 DNA follows: TGTGCCAGCAGATCACGGGGGACTAGCACAGATACGCAGTATTTT. Amino acids: CASRSRGTSTDTQYF.

The chain carries TRBV12-3 or TRBV12-4 and TRBJ2-4, with 9 bases lining up with TRBD1. Losses at the gene ends were 6 bases for V and 6 bases for J; bases not matched to a gene: 6. The CDR3 covers 14 residues. CDR3 nucleotides: TGTGCCAGCAGCCAGGGGACAGGGATAAACATTCAGTACTTC. Encoded protein: CASSQGTGINIQYF.

The table lists this clonotype with a few counts. This rearrangement joins TRBV4-3 to TRBJ2-6; a weak D match, TRBD2 (5 bases). The germline V gene encodes CDR1 LGHNA and CDR2 YSLEER. Between the trimmed V and J ends, which lost 1 base and 3 bases, there was a span of 16 bases. CDR3 length: 18 amino acids. The chain's CDR3 is CASSQVLASVFGANVLTF. Written as DNA, the CDR3 is TGCGCCAGCAGCCAAGTCTTAGCGTCTGTGTTTGGGGCCAACGTCCTGACTTTC.

This clonotype showed up just once. This chain links TRBV7-3 with TRBJ2-3; 11 positions agree with TRBD2. V shed 2 bases and J 4 bases; nucleotides not matched to a gene: 14. CDR1 and CDR2 (germline): SGHTA, FQGTGA. The CDR3 contains 19 residues. CDR3 protein: CASSLSSPGTSGGADTQYF. CDR3 DNA: TGTGCCAGCAGCTTATCATCACCCGGGACTAGCGGTGGGGCAGATACGCAGTATTTT.

The table lists this clonotype with a few counts. CDR3 loop: CASSPPRGLDTEAFF. The CDR3, as DNA: TGTGCCAGCAGCCCTCCGAGGGGGCTTGACACTGAAGCTTTCTTT. The chain recombines TRBV16 with TRBJ1-1, with 7 bases matching TRBD1. Germline V lookup: CDR1 KGHSY, CDR2 FQNENV. The CDR3 runs to 15 residues. The ends lost 4 bases at V and 3 bases at J; junction bases unmatched: 8.

This clonotype showed up just a few times. This chain links TRBV21-1 with TRBJ2-7; the D call TRBD2 from the table was never checked on the DNA. TRBV21-1 is marked as a pseudogene. CDR3 length: 16 amino acids. The CDR3 is CASSKVGTRESYEQYF. DNA for the CDR3: TGTGCCAGCAGCAAAGTGGGGACTAGAGAATCCTACGAGCAGTACTTC.

The rearrangement links TRBV5-1 to TRBJ1-2; D uncertain. Germline V CDR1 and CDR2: SGHRS, YFSETQ. Between the trimmed V and J ends, which lost 4 bases and 9 bases, there was a span of 13 bases. The CDR3 contains 12 residues. The CDR3 bases are TGCGCCAGCAGCCTGAAGGAGAGTCGCTACACCTTC. This translates into CASSLKESRYTF.

The genes are TRBV20-1 and TRBJ2-1, with 10 bases identical to TRBD2. The CDR3 covers 16 residues. The germline gives CDR1 DFQATT, CDR2 SNEGSKA (reference sequence). Germline trimming cut 0 bases from V and 4 bases from J; bases unmatched to any gene: 6. The CDR3 DNA sequence: TGCAGTGCTAGAGATTCGACAGCGGGAGGGTACAATGAGCAGTTCTTC. Its protein product is CSARDSTAGGYNEQFF.

The chain has TRBV7-8 and TRBJ2-5, with 10 bases fitting TRBD2. Judging by the DNA end, TRBJ2-7 fits better; the J call may be wrong. CDR1 and CDR2 from the germline V gene are SGHVS and FQNEAQ. This CDR3 is built from 15 residues. The CDR3 nucleotides are TGTGCCAGCAGCCTGACTAGCGGGCAGCTAGGCGAGCAGTACTTC. Its protein is CASSLTSGQLGEQYF.

This clonotype was counted only a few times. The chain links TRBV5-1 to TRBJ1-1; 10 bases match TRBD1. The ends lost 0 bases at V and 5 bases at J; junction bases unmatched: 7. CDR1 is SGHRS, CDR2 YFSETQ, per germline. The CDR3 runs to 16 residues. The CDR3 sequence is CASSLDGTGVGTEAFF. The CDR3 region has the DNA TGCGCCAGCAGCTTGGATGGGACAGGGGTTGGAACTGAAGCTTTCTTT.

The rearrangement uses TRBV29-1 and TRBJ2-1; no definite D call. Trimming left V 4 bases short and J 8 bases short, with 12 bases between. Per germline, CDR1 SQVTM and CDR2 ANQGSEA. This CDR3 comprises 12 residues. As DNA, the CDR3 is TGCAGCGTTGTAGTGGTGGGCGATGAGCAGTTCTTC. Its translation is CSVVVVGDEQFF.

This clonotype has only a few counts. V is TRBV20-1 and J is TRBJ1-2; no definite D call. The germline CDR1 and CDR2 sequences are DFQATT and SNEGSKA (reference sequence). Trimming stripped 7 bases from V and 7 bases from J, with 13 bases between. CDR3 length equals 11 residues. The CDR3 sequence: CSGSRASGYTF. The DNA of the CDR3 is TGCAGTGGGAGCCGGGCGTCTGGCTACACCTTC.

CDR3 nucleotide sequence: TGCGCCAGCAGCCAACCGGGATCAACTAATGAAAAACTGTTTTTT. It encodes CASSQPGSTNEKLFF. The chain has TRBV4-1 and TRBJ1-4, with D unresolved. The germline V gene encodes CDR1 MGHRA and CDR2 YSYEKL. This CDR3 comprises 15 residues. The germline V and J ends were trimmed by 2 bases and 0 bases, with 7 bases remaining between them.

This clonotype was counted only a few times. The chain combines TRBV7-3 with TRBJ1-1; D is unresolved. Germline lookup yields CDR1 SGHTA and CDR2 FQGTGA. The V gene lost 4 bases and the J gene lost 1 base, with 7 bases spanning the gap. The CDR3 is made up of 13 amino acids. CDR3 sequence: CASSYLWNTEAFF. In DNA form, the CDR3 reads TGTGCCAGCAGCTATCTTTGGAACACTGAAGCTTTCTTT.

The genes are TRBV6-2 or TRBV6-3 and TRBJ2-3; TRBD2 agrees at 11 bases. Trimming removed 0 bases from V and 4 bases from J; junction bases left unmatched: 6. The CDR3 has 17 amino acids. Germline CDR1 MNHEY, CDR2 SVGEGT. As DNA, the CDR3 is TGTGCCAGCAGTTACTCCCGACTAGCGGGAATTTCAGATACGCAGTATTTT. Its protein product is CASSYSRLAGISDTQYF.